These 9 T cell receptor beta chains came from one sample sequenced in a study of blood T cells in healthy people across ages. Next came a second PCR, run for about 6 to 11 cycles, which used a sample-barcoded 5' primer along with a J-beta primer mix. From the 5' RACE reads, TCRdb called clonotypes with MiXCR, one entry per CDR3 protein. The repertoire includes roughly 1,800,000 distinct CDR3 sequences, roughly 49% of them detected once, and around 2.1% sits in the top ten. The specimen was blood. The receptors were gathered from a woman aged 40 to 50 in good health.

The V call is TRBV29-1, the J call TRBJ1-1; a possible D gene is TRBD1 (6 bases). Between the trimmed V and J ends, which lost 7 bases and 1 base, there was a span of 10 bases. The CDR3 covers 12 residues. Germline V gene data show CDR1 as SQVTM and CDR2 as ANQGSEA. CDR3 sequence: CSAEGGNTEAFF. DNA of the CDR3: TGCAGCGCCGAAGGGGGGAACACTGAAGCTTTCTTT.

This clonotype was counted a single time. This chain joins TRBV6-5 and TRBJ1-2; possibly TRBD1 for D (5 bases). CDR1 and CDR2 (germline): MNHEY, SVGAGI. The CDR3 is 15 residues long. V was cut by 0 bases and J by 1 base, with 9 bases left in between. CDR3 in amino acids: CASSYSTGRNYGYTF. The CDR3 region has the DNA TGTGCCAGCAGTTACTCAACAGGACGTAACTATGGCTACACCTTC.

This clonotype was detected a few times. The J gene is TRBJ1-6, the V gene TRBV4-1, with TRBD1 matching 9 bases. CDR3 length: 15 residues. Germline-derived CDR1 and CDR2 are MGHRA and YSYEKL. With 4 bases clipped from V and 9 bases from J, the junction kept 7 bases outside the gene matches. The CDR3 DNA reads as TGCGCCAGCAGCCGAGGGGACAGGGTTGTTTCACCCCTCCACTTT. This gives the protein CASSRGDRVVSPLHF.

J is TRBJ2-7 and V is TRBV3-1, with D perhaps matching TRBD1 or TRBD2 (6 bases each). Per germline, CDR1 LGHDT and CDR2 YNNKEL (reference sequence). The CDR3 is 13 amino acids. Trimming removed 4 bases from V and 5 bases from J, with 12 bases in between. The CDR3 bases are TGTGCCAGCAGCCGCCGGGGGCCGGACGAGCAGTACTTC. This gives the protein CASSRRGPDEQYF.

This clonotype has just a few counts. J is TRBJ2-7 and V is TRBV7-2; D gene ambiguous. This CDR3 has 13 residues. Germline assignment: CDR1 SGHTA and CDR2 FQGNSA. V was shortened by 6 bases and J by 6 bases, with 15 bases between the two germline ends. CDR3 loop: CASSAAPRSEQYF. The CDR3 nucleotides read TGTGCCAGCAGTGCTGCCCCGAGGAGCGAGCAGTACTTC.

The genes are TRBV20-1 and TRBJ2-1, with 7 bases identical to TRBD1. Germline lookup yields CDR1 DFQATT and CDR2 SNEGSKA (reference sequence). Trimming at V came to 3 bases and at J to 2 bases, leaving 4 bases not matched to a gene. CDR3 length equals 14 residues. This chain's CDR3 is CSARMGQTYNEQFF. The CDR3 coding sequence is TGCAGTGCTAGGATGGGACAGACCTACAATGAGCAGTTCTTC.

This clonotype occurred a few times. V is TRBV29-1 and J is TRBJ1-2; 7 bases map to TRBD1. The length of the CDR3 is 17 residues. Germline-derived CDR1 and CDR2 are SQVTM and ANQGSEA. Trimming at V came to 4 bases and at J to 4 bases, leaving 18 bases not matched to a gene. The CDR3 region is CSVVGFNVQGLGYGYTF. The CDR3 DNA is TGCAGCGTTGTTGGATTCAACGTACAGGGGCTAGGCTATGGCTACACCTTC.

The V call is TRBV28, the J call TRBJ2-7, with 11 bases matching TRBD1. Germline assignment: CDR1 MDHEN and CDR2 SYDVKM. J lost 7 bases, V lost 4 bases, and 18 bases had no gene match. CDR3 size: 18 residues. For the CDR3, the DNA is TGTGCCAGCAGTTCTCCGGCCGAGCGGACAGGGGGCTTGGGGGAGCAGTACTTC. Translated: CASSSPAERTGGLGEQYF. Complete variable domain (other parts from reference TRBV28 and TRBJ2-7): DVKVTQSSRYLVKRTGEKVFLECVQDMDHENMFWYRQDPGLGLRLIYFSYDVKMKEKGDIPEGYSVSREKKERFSLILESASTNQTSMYLCASSSPAERTGGLGEQYFGPGTRLTVT.

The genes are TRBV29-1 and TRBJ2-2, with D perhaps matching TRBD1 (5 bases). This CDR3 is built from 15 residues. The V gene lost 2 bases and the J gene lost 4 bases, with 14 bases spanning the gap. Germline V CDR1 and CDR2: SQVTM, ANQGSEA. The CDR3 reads CSVERGSGGTGELFF. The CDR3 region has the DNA TGCAGCGTTGAAAGGGGATCTGGCGGCACCGGGGAGCTGTTTTTT.